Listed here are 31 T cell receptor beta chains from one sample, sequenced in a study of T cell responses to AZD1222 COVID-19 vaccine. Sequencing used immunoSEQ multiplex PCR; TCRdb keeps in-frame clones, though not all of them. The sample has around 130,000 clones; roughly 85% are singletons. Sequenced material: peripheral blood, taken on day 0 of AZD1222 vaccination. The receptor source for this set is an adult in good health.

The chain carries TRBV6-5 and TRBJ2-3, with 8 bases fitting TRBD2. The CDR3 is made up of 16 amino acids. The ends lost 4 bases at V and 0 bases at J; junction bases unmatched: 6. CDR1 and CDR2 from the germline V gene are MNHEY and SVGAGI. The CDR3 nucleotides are TGTGCCAGCAGTTCCCGGGGGGGTACTAGCACAGATACGCAGTATTTT. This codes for CASSSRGGTSTDTQYF.

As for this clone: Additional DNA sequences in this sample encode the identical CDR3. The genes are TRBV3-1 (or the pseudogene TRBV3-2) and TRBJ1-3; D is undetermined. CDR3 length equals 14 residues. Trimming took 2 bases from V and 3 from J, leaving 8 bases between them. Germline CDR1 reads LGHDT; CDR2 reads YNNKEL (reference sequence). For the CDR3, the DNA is TGTGCCAGCAGCCAAAGGGATAGTGGAAACACCATATATTTT. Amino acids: CASSQRDSGNTIYF.

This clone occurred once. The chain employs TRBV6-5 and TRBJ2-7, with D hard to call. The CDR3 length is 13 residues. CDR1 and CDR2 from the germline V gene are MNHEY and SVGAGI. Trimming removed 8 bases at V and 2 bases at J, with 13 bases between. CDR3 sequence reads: CASRQLPAYEQYF. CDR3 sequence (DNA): TGTGCCAGCCGCCAATTACCCGCCTACGAGCAGTACTTC.

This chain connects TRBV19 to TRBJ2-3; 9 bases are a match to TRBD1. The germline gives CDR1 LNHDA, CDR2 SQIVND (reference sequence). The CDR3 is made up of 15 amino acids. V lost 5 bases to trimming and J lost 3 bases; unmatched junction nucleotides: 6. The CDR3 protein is CASSPQGAPTDTQYF. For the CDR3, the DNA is TGTGCCAGTAGTCCACAGGGGGCGCCTACAGATACGCAGTATTTT. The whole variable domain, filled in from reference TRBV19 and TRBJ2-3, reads DGGITQSPKYLFRKEGQNVTLSCEQNLNHDAMYWYRQDPGQGLRLIYYSQIVNDFQKGDIAEGYSVSREKKESFPLTVTSAQKNPTAFYLCASSPQGAPTDTQYFGPGTRLTVL.

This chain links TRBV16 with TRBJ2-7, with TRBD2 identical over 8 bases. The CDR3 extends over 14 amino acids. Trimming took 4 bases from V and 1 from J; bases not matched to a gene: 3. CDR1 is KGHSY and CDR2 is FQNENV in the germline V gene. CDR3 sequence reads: CASSPREGSYEQYF. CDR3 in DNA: TGTGCCAGCAGCCCCCGGGAGGGGTCCTACGAGCAGTACTTC.

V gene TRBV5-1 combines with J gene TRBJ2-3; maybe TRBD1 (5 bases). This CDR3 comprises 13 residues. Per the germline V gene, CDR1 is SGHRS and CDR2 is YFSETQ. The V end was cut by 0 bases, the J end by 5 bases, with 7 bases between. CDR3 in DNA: TGCGCCAGCAGCTTGGCCAGGGAAGATACGCAGTATTTT. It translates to CASSLAREDTQYF.

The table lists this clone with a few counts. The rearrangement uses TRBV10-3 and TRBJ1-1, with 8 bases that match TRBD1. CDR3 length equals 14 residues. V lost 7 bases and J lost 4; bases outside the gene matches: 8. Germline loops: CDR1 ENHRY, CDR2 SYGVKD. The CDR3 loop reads CAITAQGEITEAFF. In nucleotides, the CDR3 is TGTGCCATCACTGCACAGGGGGAGATCACTGAAGCTTTCTTT.

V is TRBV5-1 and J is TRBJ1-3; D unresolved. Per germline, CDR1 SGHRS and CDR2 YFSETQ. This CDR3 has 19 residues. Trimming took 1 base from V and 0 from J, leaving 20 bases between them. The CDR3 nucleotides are TGCGCCAGCAGCTTGATGCCTCCATCTCTGTCCCACTCTGGAAACACCATATATTTT. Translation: CASSLMPPSLSHSGNTIYF.

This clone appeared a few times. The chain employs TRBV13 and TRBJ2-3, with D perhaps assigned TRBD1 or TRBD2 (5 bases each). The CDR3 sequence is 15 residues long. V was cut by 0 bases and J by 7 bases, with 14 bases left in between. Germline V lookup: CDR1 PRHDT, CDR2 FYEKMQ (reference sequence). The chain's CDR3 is CASSLGRGLSYTQYF. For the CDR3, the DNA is TGTGCCAGCAGCTTAGGCCGGGGCCTCTCGTATACGCAGTATTTT.

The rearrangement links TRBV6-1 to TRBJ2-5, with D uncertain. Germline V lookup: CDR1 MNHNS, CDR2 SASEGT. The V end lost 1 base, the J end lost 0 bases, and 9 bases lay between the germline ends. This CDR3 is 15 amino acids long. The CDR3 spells CASSEDWQYQETQYF. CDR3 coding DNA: TGTGCCAGCAGTGAAGATTGGCAGTACCAAGAGACCCAGTACTTC.

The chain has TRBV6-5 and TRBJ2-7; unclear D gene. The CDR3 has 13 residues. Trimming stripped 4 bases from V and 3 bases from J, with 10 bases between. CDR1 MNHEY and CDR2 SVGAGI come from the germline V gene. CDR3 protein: CASSSLGSYEQYF. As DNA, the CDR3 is TGTGCCAGCAGTTCTCTTGGCAGCTACGAGCAGTACTTC.

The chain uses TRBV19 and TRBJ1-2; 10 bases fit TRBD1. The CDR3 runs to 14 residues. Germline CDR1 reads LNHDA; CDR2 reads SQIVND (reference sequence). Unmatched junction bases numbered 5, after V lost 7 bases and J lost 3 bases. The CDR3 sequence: CASNDRGRDYGYTF. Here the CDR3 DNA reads TGTGCCAGTAACGACAGGGGGCGCGACTATGGCTACACCTTC.

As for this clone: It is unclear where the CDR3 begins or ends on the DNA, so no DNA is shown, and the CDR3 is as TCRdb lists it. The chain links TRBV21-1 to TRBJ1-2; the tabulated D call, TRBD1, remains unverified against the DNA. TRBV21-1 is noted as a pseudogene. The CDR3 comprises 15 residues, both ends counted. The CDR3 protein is CASVVGTGAIYGYTF.

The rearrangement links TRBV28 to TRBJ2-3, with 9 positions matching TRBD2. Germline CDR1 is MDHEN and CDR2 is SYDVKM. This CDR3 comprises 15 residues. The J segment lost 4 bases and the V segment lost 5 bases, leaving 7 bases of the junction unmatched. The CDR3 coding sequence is TGTGCCAGCAGTGTACTTAGCGGGGGTTCAGATACGCAGTATTTT. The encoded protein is CASSVLSGGSDTQYF.

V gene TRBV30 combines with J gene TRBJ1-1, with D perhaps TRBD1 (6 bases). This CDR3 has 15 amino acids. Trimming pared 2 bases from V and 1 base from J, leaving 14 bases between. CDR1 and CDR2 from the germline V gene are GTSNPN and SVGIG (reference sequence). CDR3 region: CAWSTKGDWNTEAFF. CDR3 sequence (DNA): TGTGCCTGGAGTACTAAGGGGGATTGGAACACTGAAGCTTTCTTT.

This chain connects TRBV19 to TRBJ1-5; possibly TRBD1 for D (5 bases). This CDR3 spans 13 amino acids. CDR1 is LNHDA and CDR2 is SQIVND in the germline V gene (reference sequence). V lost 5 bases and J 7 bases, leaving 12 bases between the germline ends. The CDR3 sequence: CASSPGFGQPQHF. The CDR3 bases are TGTGCCAGTAGTCCAGGGTTTGGACAGCCCCAGCATTTT.

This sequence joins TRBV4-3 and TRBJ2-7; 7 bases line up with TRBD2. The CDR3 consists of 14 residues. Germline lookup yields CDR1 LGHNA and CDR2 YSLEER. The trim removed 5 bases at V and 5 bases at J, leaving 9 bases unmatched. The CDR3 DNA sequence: TGCGCCAGCAGCTTTGGCGGGAGAAAAGACGAGCAGTACTTC. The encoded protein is CASSFGGRKDEQYF.

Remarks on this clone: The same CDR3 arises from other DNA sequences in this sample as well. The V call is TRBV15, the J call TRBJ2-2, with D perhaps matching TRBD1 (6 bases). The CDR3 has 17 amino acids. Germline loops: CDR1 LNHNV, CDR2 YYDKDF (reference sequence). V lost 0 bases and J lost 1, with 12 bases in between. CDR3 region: CATSRDPQGENTGELFF. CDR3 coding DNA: TGTGCCACCAGCAGAGATCCACAGGGAGAGAACACCGGGGAGCTGTTTTTT.

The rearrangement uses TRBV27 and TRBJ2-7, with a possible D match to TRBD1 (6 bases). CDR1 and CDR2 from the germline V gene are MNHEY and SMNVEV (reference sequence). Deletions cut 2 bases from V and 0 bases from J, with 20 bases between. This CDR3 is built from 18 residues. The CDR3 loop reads CASSLIWRTTGSSYEQYF. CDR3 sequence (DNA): TGTGCCAGCAGTTTAATCTGGAGGACAACAGGGAGCTCCTACGAGCAGTACTTC.

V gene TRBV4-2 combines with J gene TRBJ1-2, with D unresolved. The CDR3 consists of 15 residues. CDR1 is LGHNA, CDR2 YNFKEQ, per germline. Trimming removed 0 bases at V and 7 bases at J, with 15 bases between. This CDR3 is CASSQDEEALGGYTF. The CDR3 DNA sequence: TGTGCCAGCAGCCAAGACGAGGAAGCTTTGGGTGGCTACACCTTC.

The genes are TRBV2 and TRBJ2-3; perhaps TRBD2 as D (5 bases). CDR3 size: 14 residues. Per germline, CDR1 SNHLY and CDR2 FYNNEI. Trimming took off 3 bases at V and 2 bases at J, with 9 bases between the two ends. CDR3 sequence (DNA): TGTGCCAGCAGTGATGGCGGGTACACAGATACGCAGTATTTT. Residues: CASSDGGYTDTQYF.

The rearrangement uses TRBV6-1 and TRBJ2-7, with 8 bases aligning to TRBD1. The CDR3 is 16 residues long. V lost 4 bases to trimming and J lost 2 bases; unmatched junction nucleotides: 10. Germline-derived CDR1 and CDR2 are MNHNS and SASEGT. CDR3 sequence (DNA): TGTGCCAGCAGTGCTCAGTTACAGGGGGGTCCCTACGAGCAGTACTTC. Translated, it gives CASSAQLQGGPYEQYF.

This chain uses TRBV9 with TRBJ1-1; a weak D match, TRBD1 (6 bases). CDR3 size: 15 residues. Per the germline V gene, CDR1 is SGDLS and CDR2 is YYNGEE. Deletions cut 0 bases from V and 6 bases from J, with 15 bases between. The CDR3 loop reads CASSVGGTRRAEAFF. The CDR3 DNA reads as TGTGCCAGCAGCGTAGGAGGGACAAGGAGGGCTGAAGCTTTCTTT.

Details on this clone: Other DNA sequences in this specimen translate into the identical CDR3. The CDR3 DNA reads TGTGCCTGGAGTCCAGGGGGCGATCAGCCCCAGCATTTT. Translation: CAWSPGGDQPQHF. The chain joins TRBV30 to TRBJ1-5, with 8 bases lining up with TRBD1. This CDR3 contains 13 residues. V lost 2 bases to trimming and J lost 5 bases; unmatched junction nucleotides: 2. Germline V CDR1 and CDR2: GTSNPN, SVGIG (reference sequence).

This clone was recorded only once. CDR3 sequence (DNA): TGTGCCAGCAGCCCCCTAGCGGGAGAGGATACGCAGTATTTT. The encoded protein is CASSPLAGEDTQYF. The chain couples TRBV5-4 to TRBJ2-3; 10 positions agree with TRBD2. After removal of 4 bases from V and 6 bases from J, the junction contained 5 bases not matched to a gene. Per the germline V gene, CDR1 is SGHNT and CDR2 is YYREEE (reference sequence). The CDR3 covers 14 residues.

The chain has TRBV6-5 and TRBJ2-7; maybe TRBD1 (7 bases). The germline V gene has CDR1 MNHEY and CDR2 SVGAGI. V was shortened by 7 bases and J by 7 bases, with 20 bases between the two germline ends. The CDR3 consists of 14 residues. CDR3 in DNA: TGTGCCAGCACCAAAACCCCAGGGGGGAGAGAGCAGTACTTC. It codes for CASTKTPGGREQYF.

The CDR3 loop reads CATSDLDGNQPQHF. In DNA, the CDR3 is TGTGCCACCAGTGATTTGGACGGCAATCAGCCCCAGCATTTT. The V gene is TRBV24-1, the J gene TRBJ1-5; D gene ambiguous. V was cut by 0 bases and J by 2 bases, with 4 bases left in between. This CDR3 region has 14 residues. CDR1 is KGHDR and CDR2 is SFDVKD in the germline V gene.

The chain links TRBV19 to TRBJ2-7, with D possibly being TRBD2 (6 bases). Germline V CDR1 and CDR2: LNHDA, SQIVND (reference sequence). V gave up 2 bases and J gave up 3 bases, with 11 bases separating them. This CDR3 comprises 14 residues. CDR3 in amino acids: CASSIISGDYEQYF. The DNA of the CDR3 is TGTGCCAGTAGTATAATCTCGGGGGACTACGAGCAGTACTTC.

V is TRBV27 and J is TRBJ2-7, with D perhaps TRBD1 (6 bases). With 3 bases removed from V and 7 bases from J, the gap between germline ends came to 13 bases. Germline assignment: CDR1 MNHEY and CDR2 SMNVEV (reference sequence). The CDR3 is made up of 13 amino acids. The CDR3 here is CASSFTRGWEQYF. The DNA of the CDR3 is TGTGCCAGCAGTTTCACGAGGGGGTGGGAGCAGTACTTC.

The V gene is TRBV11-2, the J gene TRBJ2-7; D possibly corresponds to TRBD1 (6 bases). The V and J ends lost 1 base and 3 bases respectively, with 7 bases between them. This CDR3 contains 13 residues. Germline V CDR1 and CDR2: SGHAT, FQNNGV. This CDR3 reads CASSLGTVYEQYF. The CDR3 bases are TGTGCCAGCAGCTTAGGGACAGTCTACGAGCAGTACTTC.

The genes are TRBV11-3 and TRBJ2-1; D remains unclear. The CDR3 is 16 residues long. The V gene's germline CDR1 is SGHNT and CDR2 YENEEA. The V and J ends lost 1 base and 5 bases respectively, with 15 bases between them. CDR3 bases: TGTGCCAGCAGCTTAGTTTTTGCGGATCTGGACAATGAGCAGTTCTTC. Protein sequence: CASSLVFADLDNEQFF. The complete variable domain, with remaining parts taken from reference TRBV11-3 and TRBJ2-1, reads EAGVVQSPRYKIIEKKQPVAFWCNPISGHNTLYWYLQNLGQGPELLIRYENEEAVDDSQLPKDRFSAERLKGVDSTLKIQPAELGDSAVYLCASSLVFADLDNEQFFGPGTRLTVL.